This paragraph reports one TCR beta chain. Antigen: not known. V lost 6 bases to trimming and J lost 6 bases; unmatched junction nucleotides: 2. Germline V gives CDR1 MDHEN, CDR2 SYDVKM. This CDR3 is 13 amino acids long. The data derive from a study of response to subunit inactivated influenza vaccine. Study outcomes and limitations: Each seasonal influenza vaccination recruits few new T cells, the authors suggested.

TCRdb itself ran the RT-PCR reads through MiXCR, one entry per CDR3 protein. The sample gives 650,000 to 800,000 distinct CDR3 sequences, approximately 14% of which show up once; approximately 6.5% is in the top ten. The chain uses TRBV28 and TRBJ2-1, with TRBD1 matching 10 bases. The TCR was taken from a man aged 45-65 years who received an inactivated influenza vaccine. The sequences come from PBMCs from blood, collected around 14 days before vaccination. CDR3 protein: CASRGQGSNEQFF. The CDR3 coding sequence is TGTGCCAGCAGGGGACAGGGGAGCAATGAGCAGTTCTTC.